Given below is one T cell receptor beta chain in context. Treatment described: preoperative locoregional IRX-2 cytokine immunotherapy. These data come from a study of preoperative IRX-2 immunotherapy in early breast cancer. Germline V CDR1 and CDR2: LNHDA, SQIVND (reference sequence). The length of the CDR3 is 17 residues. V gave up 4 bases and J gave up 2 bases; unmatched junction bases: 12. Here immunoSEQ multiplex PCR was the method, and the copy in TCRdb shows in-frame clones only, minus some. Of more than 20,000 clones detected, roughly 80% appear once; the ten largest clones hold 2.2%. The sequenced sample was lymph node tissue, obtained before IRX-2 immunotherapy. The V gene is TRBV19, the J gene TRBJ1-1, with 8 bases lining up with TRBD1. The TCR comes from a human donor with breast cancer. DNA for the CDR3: TGTGCCAGTAGTACCCTAGGTTGGGACAGGACAAACACTGAAGCTTTCTTT. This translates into CASSTLGWDRTNTEAFF.